This T cell receptor (beta chain) was retrieved from a study of T cells in Graves' hyperthyroidism and ophthalmopathy. TCR beta CDR3 regions were amplified from RNA. A set of HTBI primers served as the primers for a first-round RT-PCR of the TCR CDR3. In TCRdb, the multiplex PCR reads were re-called with MiXCR into one record per CDR3 protein. There are around 350,000 distinct CDR3 sequences in the sample; 15% to 20% occur only once, and 3.7% lies in the top ten. The V gene end was trimmed by 5 bases and the J gene end by 6 bases; junction bases not matched to a gene: 8. CDR3 length: 14 amino acids. The germline V gene has CDR1 MDHEN and CDR2 SYDVKM. This clonotype was counted ten times or more. Antigen unknown. Patients showing uncontrolled infection, other autoimmune disease, pregnancy or lactation were ineligible. Whole-study results and caveats: Most expanded thyroid clonotypes above 0.001 also appeared in blood.

V gene TRBV28 combines with J gene TRBJ2-7; 9 bases fit TRBD1. Specimen: blood. This clonotype was obtained from a woman aged 18-29 years with Graves' hyperthyroidism. The CDR3 nucleotides are TGTGCCAGCAGTCACAGGGGGCGGAAGTCCGAGCAGTACTTC. Translation gives CASSHRGRKSEQYF.